The 5 T cell receptor beta chains presented below share a single source sample, sequenced in a study of regulatory T cells in long-lasting Graves disease. Time point noted: newly diagnosed GD, antithyroid drugs for less than 3 months. The authors made the TCR library using RNA they extracted from PBMCs. Arm-PCR of CDR3 regions with iRepertoire HTBI primers generated TCR beta libraries. TCRdb called the multiplex PCR reads again in MiXCR, with one record for every CDR3 protein. Of approximately 250,000 distinct CDR3 sequences detected, 18% appear once; the ten largest clones hold around 20%. Sequencing was performed on peripheral blood mononuclear cells (PBMCs), taken at new diagnosis, from a patient treated with antithyroid drugs. Receptors originate from a female donor with Graves disease.

At least ten counts were recorded for this clonotype. The chain uses TRBV20-1 and TRBJ2-3; D perhaps matches TRBD1 (5 bases). V gave up 6 bases and J gave up 1 base, with 17 bases separating them. The CDR3 extends over 15 amino acids. The germline gives CDR1 DFQATT, CDR2 SNEGSKA (reference sequence). The CDR3 bases are TGCAGTGCAAACCGGGCAGGGTTGGGCACAGATACGCAGTATTTT. It is translated as CSANRAGLGTDTQYF.

This clonotype was observed many times. The chain has TRBV7-2 and TRBJ2-5; no firm D call. Trimming shortened V by 1 base and J by 2 bases, and 11 bases separated the two germline ends. This CDR3 is built from 15 residues. Germline values: CDR1 SGHTA, CDR2 FQGNSA. The CDR3: CASSLDAGTQETQYF. The CDR3 DNA follows: TGTGCCAGCAGCTTAGACGCAGGAACTCAAGAGACCCAGTACTTC.

This clonotype was counted at least ten times. The rearrangement joins TRBV15 to TRBJ1-3; D is possibly TRBD1 (5 bases). CDR3 length: 15 residues. Trimming shortened V by 0 bases and J by 0 bases, and 6 bases separated the two germline ends. CDR1 and CDR2 from the germline V gene are LNHNV and YYDKDF (reference sequence). CDR3 in amino acids: CATSRDRGSGNTIYF. CDR3 in DNA: TGTGCCACCAGCAGAGATAGGGGCTCTGGAAACACCATATATTTT.

Concerning this clonotype itself: Possible read error: a much larger clone is one base away. The V gene is TRBV6-2 or TRBV6-3, the J gene TRBJ2-5; 7 positions match TRBD1. Germline-derived CDR1 and CDR2 are MNHEY and SVGEGT. With V trimmed by 5 bases and J by 3 bases, 21 bases remained unmatched. The CDR3 consists of 19 residues. The CDR3 sequence: CASSEVEYLGQTPKETQYF. CDR3 coding DNA: TGTGCCAGCAGTGAAGTGGAGTACCTGGGACAGACGCCAAAAGAGACCCAGTACTTC.

In its sample, this clonotype was seen many times. V usage is TRBV20-1 and J usage is TRBJ1-1, with D hard to call. CDR3 length equals 11 residues. Trimming stripped 5 bases from V and 1 base from J, with 5 bases between. In germline, CDR1 is DFQATT, CDR2 SNEGSKA (reference sequence). CDR3 in DNA: TGCAGTGCTTACAAGAACACTGAAGCTTTCTTT. Translated: CSAYKNTEAFF.